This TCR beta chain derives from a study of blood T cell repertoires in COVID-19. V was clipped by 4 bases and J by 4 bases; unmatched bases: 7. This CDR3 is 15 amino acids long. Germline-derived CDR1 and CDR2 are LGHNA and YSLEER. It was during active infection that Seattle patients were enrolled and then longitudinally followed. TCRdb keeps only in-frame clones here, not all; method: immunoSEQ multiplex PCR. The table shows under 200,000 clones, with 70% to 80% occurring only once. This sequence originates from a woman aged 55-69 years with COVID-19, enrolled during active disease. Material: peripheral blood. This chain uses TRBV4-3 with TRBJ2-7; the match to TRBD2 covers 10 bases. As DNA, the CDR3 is TGCGCCAGCAGCCCCTGGGCTAGCGGGAGTTACGAGCAGTACTTC. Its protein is CASSPWASGSYEQYF.